This T cell receptor beta chain was sequenced during a study of OX40 agonist ivuxolimab in advanced cancers. Study summary: The patients received agonistic anti-OX40 (CD134) antibody ivuxolimab. Earlier treatment with anti-PD-1, anti-PD-L1 or anti-CTLA-4 was permitted, and about 40% had received some.

Comment on this clone: What it recognizes is unknown.

The CDR3 covers 17 residues. Unmatched junction bases numbered 13, after V lost 3 bases and J lost 4 bases. Germline V lookup: CDR1 MNHEY, CDR2 SMNVEV (reference sequence). Sequencing used immunoSEQ multiplex PCR; TCRdb keeps in-frame clones, though not all of them. Of around 80,000 clones listed, 90% to 95% were seen once; the top ten hold roughly 22%. Study-wide results and caveats: Partial responders dosed at 0.1-3.0 mg/kg displayed clonal expansion ranking among the lowest.

The sequencing here drew on CD4+ or CD8+ T cells sorted from blood, taken in a trial of the OX40 agonist ivuxolimab. The chain links TRBV27 to TRBJ2-3; 7 bases align to TRBD1. The origin of this receptor is an adult with an advanced solid tumor such as melanoma, head and neck, liver or kidney cancer. The DNA of the CDR3 is TGTGCCAGCAGTTTTGGTCCTGCAGGGGGATTCTCAGATACGCAGTATTTT. This gives the protein CASSFGPAGGFSDTQYF.